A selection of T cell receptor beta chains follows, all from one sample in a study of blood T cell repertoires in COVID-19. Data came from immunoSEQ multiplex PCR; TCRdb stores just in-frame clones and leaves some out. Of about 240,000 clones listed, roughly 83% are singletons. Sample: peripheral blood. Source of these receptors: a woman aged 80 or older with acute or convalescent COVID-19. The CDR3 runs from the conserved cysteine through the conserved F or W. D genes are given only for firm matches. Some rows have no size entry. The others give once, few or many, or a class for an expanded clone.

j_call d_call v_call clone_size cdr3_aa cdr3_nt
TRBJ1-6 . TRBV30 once CAWDSQGSSGSYNSPLHF TGTGCCTGGGATTCTCAGGGGTCTTCGGGATCCTATAATTCACCCCTCCACTTT
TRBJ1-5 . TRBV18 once CASSPSQGGNQPQHF TGTGCCAGCTCACCAAGTCAGGGAGGGAATCAGCCCCAGCATTTT
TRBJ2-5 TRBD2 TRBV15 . CATSRALGVAGAPPQETQYF TGTGCCACCAGCAGAGCTTTGGGAGTAGCGGGGGCCCCCCCACAAGAGACCCAGTACTTC
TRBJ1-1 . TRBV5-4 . CASSLVARDTEAFF TGTGCCAGCAGCTTGGTGGCCAGGGACACTGAAGCTTTCTTT
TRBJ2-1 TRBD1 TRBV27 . CASSSRDRGNEQFF TGTGCCAGCAGTTCCCGGGACAGGGGAAATGAGCAGTTCTTC
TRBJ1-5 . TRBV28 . CASSGFIGGAGYSNQPQHF TGTGCCAGCAGTGGTTTCATCGGGGGGGCGGGTTATAGCAATCAGCCCCAGCATTTT
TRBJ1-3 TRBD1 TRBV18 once CASSPGQGRGGNTIYF TGTGCCAGCTCACCGGGACAGGGAAGAGGAGGAAACACCATATATTTT
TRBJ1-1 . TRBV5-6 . CASSLAARRANTEAFF TGTGCCAGCAGCTTGGCCGCAAGGAGGGCGAACACTGAAGCTTTCTTT
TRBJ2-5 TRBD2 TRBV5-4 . CASSLGLDQETQYF TGTGCCAGCAGCCTGGGACTAGATCAAGAGACCCAGTACTTC
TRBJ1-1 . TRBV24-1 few CATSEGGSNTEAFF TGTGCCACCAGTGAAGGGGGTTCGAACACTGAAGCTTTCTTT
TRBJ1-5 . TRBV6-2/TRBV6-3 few CASSSLSQPQHF TGTGCCAGCAGTTCCCTAAGTCAGCCCCAGCATTTT
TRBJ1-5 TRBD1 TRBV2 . CASRLDRVYQPQHF TGTGCCAGCAGGTTGGACAGGGTCTATCAGCCCCAGCATTTT
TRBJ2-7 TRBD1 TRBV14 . CASSQTGGNYYEQYF TGTGCCAGCAGCCAAACAGGGGGGAATTACTACGAGCAGTACTTC
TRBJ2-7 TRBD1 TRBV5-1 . CASSLGTGTYEQYF TGCGCCAGCAGCTTAGGGACAGGAACTTACGAGCAGTACTTC
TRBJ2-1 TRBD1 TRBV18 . CASSPPGQGYNEQFF TGTGCCAGCTCACCACCGGGACAGGGCTACAATGAGCAGTTCTTC
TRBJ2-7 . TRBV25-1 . CASSETGWSMTYEQYF TGTGCCAGCAGTGAAACAGGGTGGAGTATGACCTACGAGCAGTACTTC
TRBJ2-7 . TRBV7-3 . CASSSGEGGVYEQYF TGTGCCAGCAGCTCCGGAGAAGGGGGGGTGTACGAGCAGTACTTC
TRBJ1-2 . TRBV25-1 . CASSELGVVYGYTF TGTGCCAGCAGTGAATTAGGGGTCGTCTATGGCTACACCTTC
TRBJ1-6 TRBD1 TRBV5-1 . CASSLPGTAGNNSPLHF TGCGCCAGCAGCTTACCCGGGACAGCAGGGAATAATTCACCCCTCCACTTT
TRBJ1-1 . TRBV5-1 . CASALLRETEAFF TGCGCCAGCGCTCTGTTGAGGGAGACTGAAGCTTTCTTT
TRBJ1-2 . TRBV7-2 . CASSLEEFYGYTF TGTGCCAGCAGCTTAGAGGAGTTCTATGGCTACACCTTC
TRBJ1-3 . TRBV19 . CASSMTVAGNTIYF TGTGCCAGTAGTATGACAGTGGCTGGAAACACCATATATTTT
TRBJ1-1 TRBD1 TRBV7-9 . CASSQDRGLDTEAFF TGTGCCAGCAGCCAGGACAGGGGGCTAGACACTGAAGCTTTCTTT
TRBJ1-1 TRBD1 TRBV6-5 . CASSRDRSRVEAFF TGTGCCAGCAGTAGGGACAGGAGCAGGGTCGAAGCTTTCTTT
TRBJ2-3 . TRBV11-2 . CASGGQDYTDTQYF TGTGCCAGCGGCGGACAGGACTACACAGATACGCAGTATTTT
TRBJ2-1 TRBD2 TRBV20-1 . CSASRGVQQFF TGCAGTGCTAGCCGGGGGGTTCAGCAGTTCTTC
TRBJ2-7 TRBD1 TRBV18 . CASSPPGTGSDEQYF TGTGCCAGCTCACCTCCCGGGACAGGGAGTGACGAGCAGTACTTC
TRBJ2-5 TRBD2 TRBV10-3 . CAIRGGGGQETQYF TGTGCCATCAGGGGTGGGGGGGGCCAAGAGACCCAGTACTTC
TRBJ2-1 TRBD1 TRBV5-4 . CASSPRGQGGSSYNEQFF TGTGCCAGCAGCCCCCGAGGACAGGGGGGGAGCTCCTACAATGAGCAGTTCTTC
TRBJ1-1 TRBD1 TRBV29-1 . CSVGTGVNTEAFF TGCAGCGTGGGGACAGGGGTGAACACTGAAGCTTTCTTT
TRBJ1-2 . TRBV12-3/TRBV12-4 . CASSFDRGYGYTF TGTGCCAGCAGTTTTGACAGAGGCTATGGCTACACCTTC
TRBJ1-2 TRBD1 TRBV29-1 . CSVDRQGALGGYTF TGCAGCGTTGATCGGCAGGGGGCTTTAGGAGGCTACACCTTC
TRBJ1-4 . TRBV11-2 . CASKRGVLSTNEKLFF TGTGCCAGCAAACGGGGGGTTCTATCAACTAATGAAAAACTGTTTTTT
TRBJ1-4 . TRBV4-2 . CASSQERGGHFNEKLFF TGTGCCAGCAGCCAAGAAAGGGGGGGGCACTTTAATGAAAAACTGTTTTTT
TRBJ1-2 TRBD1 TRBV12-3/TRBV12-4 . CASSFPGQGDYTF TGTGCCAGCAGTTTCCCGGGACAGGGGGACTACACCTTC
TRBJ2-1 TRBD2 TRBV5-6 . CASSSLAGTYNEQFF TGTGCCAGCAGCTCCCTAGCGGGGACCTACAATGAGCAGTTCTTC
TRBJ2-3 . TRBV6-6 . CATLPPGVTDTQYF TGTGCCACCCTACCCCCCGGGGTCACAGATACGCAGTATTTT
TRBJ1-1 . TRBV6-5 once CASSTAGGNTEAFF TGTGCCAGCAGTACCGCGGGGGGGAACACTGAAGCTTTCTTT
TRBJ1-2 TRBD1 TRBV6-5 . CASIPQGGMGGYTF TGTGCCAGCATTCCGCAGGGGGGAATGGGTGGCTACACCTTC
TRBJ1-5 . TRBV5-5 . CASSPRDYSNQPQHF TGTGCCAGCAGCCCGAGGGATTATAGCAATCAGCCCCAGCATTTT
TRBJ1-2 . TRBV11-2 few CASSLDGGLTNFYF TGTGCCAGCAGCTTAGATGGGGGACTTACTAACTTTTACTTC
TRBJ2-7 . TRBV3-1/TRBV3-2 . CASSQGPPGPVIYEQYF TGTGCCAGCAGCCAAGGCCCCCCAGGGCCGGTGATCTACGAGCAGTACTTC
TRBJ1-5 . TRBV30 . CAWSLGGNSNQPQHF TGTGCCTGGAGTCTGGGGGGTAATAGCAATCAGCCCCAGCATTTT
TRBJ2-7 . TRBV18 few CASSPGPNYEQYF TGTGCCAGCTCACCGGGGCCGAACTACGAGCAGTACTTC
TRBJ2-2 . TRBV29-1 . CSVHWQNTGELFF TGCAGCGTACATTGGCAGAACACCGGGGAGCTGTTTTTT
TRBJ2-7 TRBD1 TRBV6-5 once CASSYSWQGASYEQYF TGTGCCAGCAGTTACAGTTGGCAGGGGGCGTCCTACGAGCAGTACTTC
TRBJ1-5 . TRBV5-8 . CVRPPRVPQPQHF TGTGTCAGACCCCCGCGAGTCCCTCAGCCCCAGCATTTT
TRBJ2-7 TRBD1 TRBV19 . CASSRTGESDEQYF TGTGCCAGTAGTCGGACAGGGGAAAGCGACGAGCAGTACTTC
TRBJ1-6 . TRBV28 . CASSSGTPGFAPYNSPLHF TGTGCCAGCAGCAGCGGAACACCGGGTTTCGCCCCCTATAATTCACCCCTCCACTTT
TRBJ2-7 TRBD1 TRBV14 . CASRLGTAYEQYF TGTGCCAGCAGACTCGGGACAGCATACGAGCAGTACTTC
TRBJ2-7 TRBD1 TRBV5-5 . CASSTGTGITYEQYF TGTGCCAGCAGCACCGGGACAGGGATCACCTACGAGCAGTACTTC
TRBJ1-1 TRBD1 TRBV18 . CASSQTGGMNTEAFF TGTGCCAGCTCACAGACAGGGGGGATGAACACTGAAGCTTTCTTT
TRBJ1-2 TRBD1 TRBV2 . CASRVSTGGEGYTF TGTGCCAGCAGAGTCTCGACAGGGGGTGAGGGCTACACCTTC
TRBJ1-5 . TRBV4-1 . CASSQDVQGDQPQHF TGCGCCAGCAGCCAAGATGTACAGGGTGATCAGCCCCAGCATTTT